These 5 T cell receptor beta chains were sequenced from one sample in a study of blood T cell repertoires in COVID-19. Here immunoSEQ multiplex PCR was the method, and the copy in TCRdb shows in-frame clones only, minus some. The sample records 350,000 to 400,000 clones, roughly 88% being singletons. Sequencing used PBMCs or T cells enriched from blood (not recorded which). The receptors here all came from a woman aged 25 to 39 with acute COVID-19.

The J gene is TRBJ1-2, the V gene TRBV6-1; D possibly corresponds to TRBD1 (6 bases). Trimming cost V 0 bases and J 3 bases, with 8 bases left between them. CDR1 and CDR2 (germline): MNHNS, SASEGT. The CDR3 runs to 14 residues. In nucleotides, the CDR3 is TGTGCCAGCAGTGAAGCGACAGGATACTATGGCTACACCTTC. Translation gives CASSEATGYYGYTF.

V and J are TRBV19 and TRBJ1-5, with 7 bases identical to TRBD1. V shed 1 base and J 4 bases; nucleotides not matched to a gene: 4. The CDR3 runs 15 residues. In germline, CDR1 is LNHDA, CDR2 SQIVND (reference sequence). CDR3 region: CASSIGGQTNQPQHF. CDR3 DNA sequence: TGTGCCAGTAGTATAGGGGGACAGACGAATCAGCCCCAGCATTTT. The full variable domain, with the rest looked up from reference TRBV19 and TRBJ1-5, is DGGITQSPKYLFRKEGQNVTLSCEQNLNHDAMYWYRQDPGQGLRLIYYSQIVNDFQKGDIAEGYSVSREKKESFPLTVTSAQKNPTAFYLCASSIGGQTNQPQHFGDGTRLSIL.

The chain combines TRBV27 with TRBJ1-5; a possible D gene is TRBD1 (6 bases). In germline, CDR1 is MNHEY, CDR2 SMNVEV (reference sequence). V lost 0 bases and J lost 3, with 18 bases in between. This CDR3 has 18 amino acids. This chain's CDR3 is CASSLSAHQGGTNQPQHF. CDR3 DNA: TGTGCCAGCAGTTTATCTGCCCACCAAGGGGGAACCAATCAGCCCCAGCATTTT.

This sequence joins TRBV11-2 and TRBJ2-7; D may be TRBD2 (5 bases). CDR3 length: 13 amino acids. Trimming stripped 3 bases from V and 0 bases from J, with 6 bases between. Germline V lookup: CDR1 SGHAT, CDR2 FQNNGV. The CDR3 region is CASSFGSSYEQYF. The CDR3 DNA sequence: TGTGCCAGCAGCTTTGGGAGCTCCTACGAGCAGTACTTC.

CDR3 region: CASSLIGTEYVGYTF. The CDR3 coding sequence is TGTGCCAGCAGTTTAATCGGGACAGAATATGTGGGCTACACCTTC. J is TRBJ1-2 and V is TRBV27; TRBD1 matches 7 bases. The CDR3 has 15 residues. The germline gives CDR1 MNHEY, CDR2 SMNVEV (reference sequence). V was clipped by 2 bases and J by 8 bases; unmatched bases: 11.